This TCR beta chain was found in a study of naive and memory T cell subsets (dated 2017 in TCRdb). Regarding the research as a whole: The figure summarizing these samples reported ten or so blood donors, 7 tuberculin skin test biopsies and 3 saline control biopsies. Usually PCR2 was run as a SYBR Green qPCR and stopped at a set threshold, although low-input samples could use end-point PCR (approximately 6 cycles) instead. Skin biopsies were taken from tuberculin skin test sites or from saline-injected control sites and were processed for RNA extraction as described before. Summary of the overall study and its limitations: The RNA-based method was acknowledged as potentially sensitive to TCR transcript changes with T cell activation and differentiation. The larger number of TCRs found at tuberculin skin test sites was interpreted as T cell infiltration of a delayed type IV hypersensitivity reaction. TCR sequences were reportedly recovered from both skin biopsy types, with far more TCRs at tuberculin skin test sites. Details of skin biopsy collection and RNA processing were not given in the paper but were referenced to earlier studies.

This clonotype was seen many times. Its antigen specificity is not known. Per-nucleotide qualities are absent, and no much larger clonotype sits a single base away. Per the germline V gene, MDHEN is the CDR1 and SYDVKM is the CDR2. From its cysteine to its phenylalanine, the CDR3 spans 16 amino acids. CDR3 DNA only is kept here, 48 bases in frame from base 1. After removal of 4 bases from V and 5 bases from J, the junction retains 12 bases not matched to a gene. This sample's treatment or condition label indicates: skin biopsy from PPD injection site in Mantoux-positive individual. A robust, sensitive protocol for the amplification, sequencing and analysis of TCRs was described in the study, in which 3' ligation of a UMI-containing oligonucleotide to TCR cDNA was used. In individuals with a positive Mantoux test, tuberculin skin test biopsies were taken from sites that had been injected with PPD. Total RNA was used without cell sorting and was treated with RQ1 DNase before reverse transcription, with a target input of about 1 to 1000 ng. Skin biopsy and whole blood libraries were made to test pipeline robustness in samples where T cells form a minority population.

The library came from UMI-ligation and nested PCR. The ligated cDNA was amplified in four rounds of PCR with nested alpha and beta constant region primers together with the SP2 primer. TCR RNA was reverse transcribed with SuperScript IV using alpha and beta constant region primers for the blood and skin samples. An oligonucleotide carrying the Illumina SP2 primer and a UMI was ligated to the 3' end of the cDNA by means of T4 RNA ligase 1. To prevent hairpin formation, the 12-nucleotide UMI was made up of two random hexamers with an eight-base spacer between them. From the second PCR onward, TCR alpha and beta chain libraries were processed separately, and dual indexing was applied for multiplexing. After pooling, the indexed libraries were analyzed by capillary electrophoresis and sequenced on either an Illumina MiSeq or NextSeq. PhiX DNA at about 5-7.5% was added to the libraries to raise base diversity and improve cluster recognition. Processing in the source paper ran as follows. Demultiplexor took UMIs from read 2, joined the UMIs to the TCR sequence from read 1, and separated reads according to sample indices. Decombinator identified V and J genes and V-J junctions and gave each TCR a five-part identifier that included V and J deletions. UMIs were used by Collapsinator to correct sequencing errors and PCR amplification heterogeneity, so that a UMI-based abundance was obtained for each TCR. Identifiers were converted to nucleotide sequence by CDR3Translator and translated to amino acids, and CDR3 regions were extracted on the basis of terminal motifs. After normalization to the amount of input RNA, the error-corrected alpha and beta TCR counts from blood and from skin were compared. Using fastp at Q25 and MiXCR, TCRdb reprocessed the public reads and kept productive beta chains. CDR3 protein sequences are deduplicated, and each keeps its most common genes and DNA. These V and J calls are TCRdb output, not the study's own analysis. The sample contains tens of thousands of distinct CDR3 sequences, 5.5% to 7.5% of them found a single time. Approximately 6% of the sample belongs to the ten largest clones.

Sample: skin, taken from a tuberculin skin test site. The sequence was obtained from an adult in good health. This sequence uses TRBV28 and TRBJ2-5, and TRBD2 aligns with 8 junction nucleotides. The CDR3 in this case is CASSSPGLGNRETQYF. The nucleotide sequence is TGTGCCAGCAGTTCTCCGGGACTAGGGAATCGGGAGACCCAGTACTTC. Full variable domain (CDR3 extended with the reference TRBV28 and TRBJ2-5 proteins): DVKVTQSSRYLVKRTGEKVFLECVQDMDHENMFWYRQDPGLGLRLIYFSYDVKMKEKGDIPEGYSVSREKKERFSLILESASTNQTSMYLCASSSPGLGNRETQYFGPGTRLLVL.